This T cell receptor beta chain comes out of a study of beta chain features in type 1 diabetes. This clone has only a few counts. The entirety of the isolated RNA underwent reverse transcription, so expressed TCRB transcripts were sequenced. The table came from immunoSEQ multiplex PCR; TCRdb's copy has only in-frame clones and leaves some out. This table has 900,000 or so clones, roughly 17% appearing once. The CDR3 runs 15 residues. V was shortened by 1 base and J by 3 bases, with 13 bases between the two germline ends. Germline values: CDR1 LGHNA, CDR2 YNFKEQ. The source of this sequence is a young woman in good health. Source material: naive CD4+ T cells from blood. V and J are TRBV4-2 and TRBJ2-7; D call uncertain. CDR3 protein: CASSQANSPLYEQYF. DNA of the CDR3: TGTGCCAGCAGCCAAGCAAACAGCCCGCTCTACGAGCAGTACTTC.